Shown below are 7 T cell receptor beta chains from a single sample sequenced in a study of T-cell reconstitution after alpha-beta-depleted transplantation in children. The TCRbeta library incorporated unique molecular identifiers. TCRdb reanalysed the PCR reads using MiXCR and keeps one entry per CDR3 protein. The data hold approximately 400,000 distinct CDR3 sequences, with roughly 10% observed a single time. Sequencing was performed on PBMCs from the stem cell graft donor, taken from the stem cell graft. These receptors were collected from a human donor who donated a stem cell graft to a child with acute myeloid leukemia.

This chain connects TRBV12-3 or TRBV12-4 to TRBJ2-3; TRBD2 matches at 9 bases. V dropped 3 bases and J dropped 2; count of bases not matched to a gene: 18. The CDR3 covers 20 residues. CDR3 protein: CASSLLAGGPGTRNTDTQYF. The CDR3 region has the DNA TGTGCCAGCAGTTTGTTGGCGGGAGGGCCGGGAACCCGGAACACAGATACGCAGTATTTT.

As concerns this clonotype: The CDR3 does not close with the conserved phenylalanine or tryptophan, likely indicating a read error. The chain links TRBV18 to TRBJ2-6, with 7 bases fitting TRBD1. The V segment lost 3 bases and the J segment 0 bases; nucleotides outside the gene matches: 8. The length of the CDR3 is 18 residues. The germline gives CDR1 KGHSH, CDR2 LQKENI. The DNA of the CDR3 is TGTGCCAGCTCACCGACAGGGAGTTTCGTCTCTGGGGCCAACGTCCTGACTTTG. Encoded protein: CASSPTGSFVSGANVLTL.

A few counts support this clonotype. This rearrangement joins TRBV6-1 to TRBJ1-2; perhaps TRBD1 as D (5 bases). CDR1 and CDR2 (germline): MNHNS, SASEGT. Trimming took 6 bases from V and 5 from J, leaving 19 bases between them. The CDR3 totals 15 residues. CDR3 coding DNA: TGTGCCAGCAGGGAATCGGGACCCCTGGGGTATGGCTACACCTTC. Translation gives CASRESGPLGYGYTF.

The rearrangement uses TRBV9 and TRBJ2-3, with TRBD2 identical over 7 bases. The CDR3 is 15 amino acids. V shed 0 bases, J shed 4 bases, and the junction held 5 bases outside the gene matches. Germline CDR1 and CDR2: SGDLS and YYNGEE. Here the CDR3 DNA reads TGTGCCAGCAGCGTAGAAGCGGGGATCGCAGATACGCAGTATTTT. This sequence encodes CASSVEAGIADTQYF.

A few counts support this clonotype. This rearrangement joins TRBV4-2 to TRBJ2-2, with TRBD1 matching 9 bases. The length of the CDR3 is 15 residues. CDR1 is LGHNA, CDR2 YNFKEQ, per germline. The ends lost 6 bases at V and 5 bases at J; junction bases unmatched: 7. CDR3 in DNA: TGTGCCAGCAGACCACAGGGGGCGGGGACCGGGGAGCTGTTTTTT. Translation: CASRPQGAGTGELFF.

In its sample, this clonotype was seen a few times. The chain joins TRBV12-3 or TRBV12-4 to TRBJ2-2; possibly TRBD1 for D (5 bases). V was clipped by 11 bases and J by 7 bases, with 14 bases between them. The CDR3 consists of 12 residues. CDR3 DNA sequence: TGTGCCGTCCTGGGGCCGGGCGGGGAGCTGTTTTTT. Translating it yields CAVLGPGGELFF.

This chain joins TRBV7-2 and TRBJ2-7; 8 positions match TRBD1. Germline loops: CDR1 SGHTA, CDR2 FQGNSA. The CDR3 consists of 13 residues. J lost 7 bases, V lost 1 base, and 3 bases had no gene match. In nucleotides, the CDR3 is TGTGCCAGCAGCTTAGACAGGGGGAGTGAGCAGTACTTC. Protein product: CASSLDRGSEQYF. Looking up the rest from reference TRBV7-2 and TRBJ2-7 gives the full variable domain: GAGVSQSPSNKVTEKGKDVELRCDPISGHTALYWYRQSLGQGLEFLIYFQGNSAPDKSGLPSDRFSAERTGGSVSTLTIQRTQQEDSAVYLCASSLDRGSEQYFGPGTRLTVT.